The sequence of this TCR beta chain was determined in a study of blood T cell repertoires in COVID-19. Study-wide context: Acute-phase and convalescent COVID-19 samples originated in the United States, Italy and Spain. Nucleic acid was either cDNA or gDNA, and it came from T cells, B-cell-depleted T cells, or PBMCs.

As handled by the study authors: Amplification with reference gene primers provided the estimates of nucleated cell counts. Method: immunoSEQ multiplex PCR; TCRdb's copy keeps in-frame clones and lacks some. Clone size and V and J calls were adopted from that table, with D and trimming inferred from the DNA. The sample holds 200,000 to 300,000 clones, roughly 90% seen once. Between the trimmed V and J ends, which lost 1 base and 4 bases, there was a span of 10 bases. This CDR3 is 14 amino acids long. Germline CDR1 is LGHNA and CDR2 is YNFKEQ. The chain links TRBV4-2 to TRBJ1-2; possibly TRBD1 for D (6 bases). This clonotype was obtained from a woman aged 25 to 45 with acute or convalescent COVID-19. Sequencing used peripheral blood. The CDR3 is CASSQGGQFYGYTF. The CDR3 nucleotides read TGTGCCAGCAGCCAAGGGGGGCAATTCTATGGCTACACCTTC.